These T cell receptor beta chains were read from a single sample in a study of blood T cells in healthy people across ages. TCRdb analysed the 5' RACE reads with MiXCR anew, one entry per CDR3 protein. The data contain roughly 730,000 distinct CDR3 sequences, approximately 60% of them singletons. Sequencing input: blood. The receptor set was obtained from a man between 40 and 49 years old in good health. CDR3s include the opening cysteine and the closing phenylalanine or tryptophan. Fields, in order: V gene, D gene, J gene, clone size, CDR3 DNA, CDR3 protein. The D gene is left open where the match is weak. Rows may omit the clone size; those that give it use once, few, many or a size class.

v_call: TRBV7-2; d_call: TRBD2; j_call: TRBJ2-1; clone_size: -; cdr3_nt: TGTGCCAGCAGCCCGACTAGCATGGGCTACAATGAGCAGTTCTTC; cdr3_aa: CASSPTSMGYNEQFF
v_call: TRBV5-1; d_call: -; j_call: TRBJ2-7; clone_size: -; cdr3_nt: TGCGCCAGCAGCTTGGGGTCGGGGATACTCTACGAGCAGTACTTC; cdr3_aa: CASSLGSGILYEQYF
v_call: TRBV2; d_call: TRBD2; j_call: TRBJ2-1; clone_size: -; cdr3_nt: TGTGCCAGCAGTGTGGAGACTAGCAGAAATGAGCAGTTCTTC; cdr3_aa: CASSVETSRNEQFF
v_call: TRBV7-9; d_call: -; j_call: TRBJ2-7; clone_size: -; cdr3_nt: TGTGCCAGCAGCCCATCAGGGACCTCCTACGAGCAGTACTTC; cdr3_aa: CASSPSGTSYEQYF
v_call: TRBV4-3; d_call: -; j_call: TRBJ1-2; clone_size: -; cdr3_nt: TGCGCCAGCAGCCCGTTGGGGGCGGGGGCTGGCGGCTACACCTTC; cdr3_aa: CASSPLGAGAGGYTF
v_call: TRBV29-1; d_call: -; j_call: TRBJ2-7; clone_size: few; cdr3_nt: TGCAGCGTTGACCCAGGGGACTCCTACGAGCAGTACTTC; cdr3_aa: CSVDPGDSYEQYF
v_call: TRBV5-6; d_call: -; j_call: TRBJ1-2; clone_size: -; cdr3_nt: TGTGCCAGCAGCCCAGAGGAGGGTGAAGCGTCCGGCTACACCTTC; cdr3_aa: CASSPEEGEASGYTF
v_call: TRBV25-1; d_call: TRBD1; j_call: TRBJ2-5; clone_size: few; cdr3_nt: TGTGCCACCCAGGGGACAGGGAAACAAGAGACCCAGTACTTC; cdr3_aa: CATQGTGKQETQYF
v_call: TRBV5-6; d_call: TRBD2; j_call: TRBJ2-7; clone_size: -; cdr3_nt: TGTGCCAGCAGCCCAACCGCCCGCGGGAGGACCTACGAGCAGTACTTC; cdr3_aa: CASSPTARGRTYEQYF
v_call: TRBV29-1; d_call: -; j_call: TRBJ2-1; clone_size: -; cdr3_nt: TGCAGCGTTGAAGAGTGGCCAGGGGGGGAATACAATGAGCAGTTCTTC; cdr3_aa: CSVEEWPGGEYNEQFF
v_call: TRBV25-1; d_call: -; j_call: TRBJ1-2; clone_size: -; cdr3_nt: TGTGCCAGCAGCGGGGCCGTTAACTATGGCTACACCTTC; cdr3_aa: CASSGAVNYGYTF
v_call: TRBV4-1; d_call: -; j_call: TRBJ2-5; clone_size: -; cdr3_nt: TGCGCCAGCAGCCTAACCGACGCCCAAGAGACCCAGTACTTC; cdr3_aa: CASSLTDAQETQYF
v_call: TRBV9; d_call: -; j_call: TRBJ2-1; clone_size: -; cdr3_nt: TGTGCCAGCAGCGTAGGAGCCGTACCCTACAATGAGCAGTTCTTC; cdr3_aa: CASSVGAVPYNEQFF
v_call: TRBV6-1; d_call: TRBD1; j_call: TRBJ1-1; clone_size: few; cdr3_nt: TGTGCCAGCAGGGACAGGGGGACGGGCACTGAAGCTTTCTTT; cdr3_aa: CASRDRGTGTEAFF
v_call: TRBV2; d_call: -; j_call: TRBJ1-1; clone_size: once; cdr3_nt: TGTGCCAGCAGTGAAGCGGGAGGGCGGACTGAAGCTTTCTTT; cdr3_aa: CASSEAGGRTEAFF
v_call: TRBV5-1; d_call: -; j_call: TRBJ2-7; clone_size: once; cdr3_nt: TGCGCCAGCAGCTTGGCCACAGAACTCTCCGAGCAGTACTTC; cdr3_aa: CASSLATELSEQYF
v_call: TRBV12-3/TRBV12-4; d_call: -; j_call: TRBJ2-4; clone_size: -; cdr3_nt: TGTGCCAGCAGTTTTCAGGGCTGGTCGGCCAAAAACATTCAGTACTTC; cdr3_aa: CASSFQGWSAKNIQYF
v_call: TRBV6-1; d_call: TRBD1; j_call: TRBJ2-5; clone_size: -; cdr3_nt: TGTGCCAGCGGTAACTATAGACAGGGGCAAGAGACCCAGTACTTC; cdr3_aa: CASGNYRQGQETQYF
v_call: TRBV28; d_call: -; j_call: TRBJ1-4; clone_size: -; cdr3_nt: TGTGCCACCCAGGAAGGAAACGAAAAACTGTTTTTT; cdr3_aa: CATQEGNEKLFF
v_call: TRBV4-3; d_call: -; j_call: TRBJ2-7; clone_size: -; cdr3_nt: TGCGCCGGCAGCCAAGATCACGGCCCCTACGAGCAGTACTTC; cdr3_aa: CAGSQDHGPYEQYF
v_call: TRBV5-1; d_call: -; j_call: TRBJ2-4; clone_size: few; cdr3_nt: TGCGCCAGCAGCGTCGAGGCCTCTGGGGTTCAGTACTTC; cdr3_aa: CASSVEASGVQYF
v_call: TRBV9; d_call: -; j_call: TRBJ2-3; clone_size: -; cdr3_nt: TGTGCCAGCAGCGTAAGCGAACGACCCCCCTTGGGTACGCAGTATTTT; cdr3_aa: CASSVSERPPLGTQYF
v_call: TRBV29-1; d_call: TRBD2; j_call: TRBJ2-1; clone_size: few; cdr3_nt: TGCAGCGTCGAGCGGGGCCCCGAGAACAATGAGCAGTTCTTC; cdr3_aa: CSVERGPENNEQFF
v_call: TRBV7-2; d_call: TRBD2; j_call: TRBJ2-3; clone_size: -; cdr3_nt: TGTGCCAGCAGCCTCCGGACTAGCGACCTACGTGGAGATACGCAGTATTTT; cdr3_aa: CASSLRTSDLRGDTQYF
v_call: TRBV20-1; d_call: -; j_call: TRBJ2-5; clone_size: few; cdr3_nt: TGCAGTGCTAGAGAGGGGATAGCAGGAGAGACCCAGTACTTC; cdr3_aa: CSAREGIAGETQYF
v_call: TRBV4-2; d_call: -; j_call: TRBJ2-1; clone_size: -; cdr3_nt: TGTGCCAGCAGCCAAGTGGGGAACAGGGCTGGCAATGAGCAGTTCTTC; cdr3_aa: CASSQVGNRAGNEQFF
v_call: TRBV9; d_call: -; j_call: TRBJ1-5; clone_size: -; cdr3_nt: TGTGCCAGCAGCGTAGGAGGTATTGGTCAGCCCCAGCATTTT; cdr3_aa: CASSVGGIGQPQHF
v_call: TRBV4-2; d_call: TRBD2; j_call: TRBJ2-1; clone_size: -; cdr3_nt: TGTGCCAGCAGCCAAGATCAGGCTAGCGGATACAATGAGCAGTTCTTC; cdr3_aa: CASSQDQASGYNEQFF
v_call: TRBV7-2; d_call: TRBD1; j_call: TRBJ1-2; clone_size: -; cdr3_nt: TGTGCCAGCAGCTTAGCGCAGGGGGCCATTGGCTACACCTTC; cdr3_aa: CASSLAQGAIGYTF
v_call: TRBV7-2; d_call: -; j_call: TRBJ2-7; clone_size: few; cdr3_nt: TGTGCCAGCAGCTATGAGGCAATAGAGGCTGTCTACGAGCAGTACTTC; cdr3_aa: CASSYEAIEAVYEQYF
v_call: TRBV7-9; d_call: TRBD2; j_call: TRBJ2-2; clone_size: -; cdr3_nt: TGTGCCAGCAGCGCGACCGGGACTAGCGGGAAGAACACCGGGGAGCTGTTTTTT; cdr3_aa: CASSATGTSGKNTGELFF
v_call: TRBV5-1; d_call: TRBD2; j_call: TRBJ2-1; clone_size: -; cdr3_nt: TGCGCCAGCAGCCCGACGATGGGGGGGGGATACAATGAGCAGTTCTTC; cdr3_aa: CASSPTMGGGYNEQFF
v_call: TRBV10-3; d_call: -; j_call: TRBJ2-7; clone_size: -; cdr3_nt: TGTGCCATCAGTGGGCTGGACAGCTACGAGCAGTACTTC; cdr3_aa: CAISGLDSYEQYF
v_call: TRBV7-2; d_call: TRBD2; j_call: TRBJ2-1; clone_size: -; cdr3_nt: TGTGCCAGCAGCTTAGCTCCAACGGGACTAGCGGACAATGAGCAGTTCTTC; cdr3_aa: CASSLAPTGLADNEQFF
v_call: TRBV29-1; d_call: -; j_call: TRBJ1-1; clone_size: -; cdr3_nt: TGCAGCGTTGGTCGGTCGGGGGGGGGTGAAGCTTTCTTT; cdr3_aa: CSVGRSGGGEAFF
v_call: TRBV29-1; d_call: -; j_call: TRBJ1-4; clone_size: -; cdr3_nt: TGCAGCGTTGACAGGGACGGTGAAAAACTGTTTTTT; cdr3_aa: CSVDRDGEKLFF
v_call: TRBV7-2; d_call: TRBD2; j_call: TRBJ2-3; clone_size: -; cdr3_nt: TGTGCCAGCAGCCCCCTTAGCGGGGCCACAGATACGCAGTATTTT; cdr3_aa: CASSPLSGATDTQYF
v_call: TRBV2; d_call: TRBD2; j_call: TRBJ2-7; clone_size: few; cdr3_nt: TGTGCCAGCAGGGAGACGGGACTAGCGGAATCGTTAAGGGGGTACGAGCAGTACTTC; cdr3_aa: CASRETGLAESLRGYEQYF
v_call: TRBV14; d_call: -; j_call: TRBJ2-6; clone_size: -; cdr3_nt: TGTGCCAGCAGTGCAGAACTGCGTATCTCTGGGGCCAACGTCCTGACTTTC; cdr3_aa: CASSAELRISGANVLTF
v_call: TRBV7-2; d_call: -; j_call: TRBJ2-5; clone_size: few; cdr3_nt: TGTGCCAGCAGCTTAGCACGGGGAGAGACCCAGTACTTC; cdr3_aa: CASSLARGETQYF
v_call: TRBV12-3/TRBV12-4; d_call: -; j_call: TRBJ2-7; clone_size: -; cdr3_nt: TGTGCCAGCAGTTCCAGGGACTTCTACGAGCAGTACTTC; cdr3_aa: CASSSRDFYEQYF
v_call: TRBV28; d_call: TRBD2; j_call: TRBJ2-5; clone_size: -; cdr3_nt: TGTGCCAGCAGGGGACTAGCGGGAACGGAGACCCAGTACTTC; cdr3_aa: CASRGLAGTETQYF
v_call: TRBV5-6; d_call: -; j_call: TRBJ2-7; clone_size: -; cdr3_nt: TGTGCCAGCGGCTTGGAGGGGGACATCAACTACGAGCAGTACTTC; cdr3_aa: CASGLEGDINYEQYF
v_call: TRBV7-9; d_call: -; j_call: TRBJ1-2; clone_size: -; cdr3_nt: TGTGCCAGCAGCGTAGGGCGGAGCTATGGCTACACCTTC; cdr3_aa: CASSVGRSYGYTF
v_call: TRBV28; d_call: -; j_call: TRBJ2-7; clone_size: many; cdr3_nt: TGTGCCAGCAGTTTCTCTGCTTTAGACGGCTACGAGCAGTACTTC; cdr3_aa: CASSFSALDGYEQYF
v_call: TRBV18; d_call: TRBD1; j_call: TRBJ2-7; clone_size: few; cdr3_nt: TGTGCCAGCTCACCCCTCGGTGAGAACAGGGGCCTATACGAGCAGTACTTC; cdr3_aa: CASSPLGENRGLYEQYF
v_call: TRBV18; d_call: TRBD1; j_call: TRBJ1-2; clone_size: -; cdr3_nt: TGTGCCAGCTCACCCCTGGGACAGGGGAAAGTTGCACGCTATGGCTACACCTTC; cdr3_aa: CASSPLGQGKVARYGYTF
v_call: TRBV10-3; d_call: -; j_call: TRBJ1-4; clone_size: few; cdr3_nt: TGTGCCATCAGTGAGTGGGGAGGTCAGGAGGAAAAACTGTTTTTT; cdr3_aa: CAISEWGGQEEKLFF